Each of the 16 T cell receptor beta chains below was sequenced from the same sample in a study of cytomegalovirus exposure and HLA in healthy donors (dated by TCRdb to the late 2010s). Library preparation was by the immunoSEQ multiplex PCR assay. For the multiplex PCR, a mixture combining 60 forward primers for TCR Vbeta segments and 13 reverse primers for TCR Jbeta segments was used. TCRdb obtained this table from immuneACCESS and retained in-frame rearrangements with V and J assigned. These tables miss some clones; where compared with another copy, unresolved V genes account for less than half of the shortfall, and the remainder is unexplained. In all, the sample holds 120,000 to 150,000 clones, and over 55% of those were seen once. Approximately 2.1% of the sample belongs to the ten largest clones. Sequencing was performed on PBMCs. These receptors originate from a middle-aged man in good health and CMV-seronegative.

CDR3 residues: CASSPRRDSSYEQYF. The CDR3 nucleotides are TGTGCCAGCAGCCCACGCCGGGACAGCTCCTACGAGCAGTACTTC. The chain joins TRBV7-8 to TRBJ2-7; 7 bases align to TRBD1. After removal of 5 bases from V and 0 bases from J, the junction contained 7 bases not matched to a gene. Per the germline V gene, CDR1 is SGHVS and CDR2 is FQNEAQ. CDR3 length equals 15 residues.

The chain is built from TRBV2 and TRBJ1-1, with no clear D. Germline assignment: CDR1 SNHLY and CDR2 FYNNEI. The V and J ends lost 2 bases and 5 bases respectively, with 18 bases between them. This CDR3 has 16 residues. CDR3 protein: CASSEFVALGRTEAFF. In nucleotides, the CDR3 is TGTGCCAGCAGTGAATTCGTAGCCTTGGGTAGGACTGAAGCTTTCTTT.

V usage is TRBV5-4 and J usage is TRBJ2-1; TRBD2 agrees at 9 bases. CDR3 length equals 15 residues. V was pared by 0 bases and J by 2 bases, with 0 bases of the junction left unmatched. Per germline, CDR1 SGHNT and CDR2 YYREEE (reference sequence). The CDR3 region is CASSLGLAAYNEQFF. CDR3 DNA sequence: TGTGCCAGCAGCTTGGGACTAGCGGCCTACAATGAGCAGTTCTTC.

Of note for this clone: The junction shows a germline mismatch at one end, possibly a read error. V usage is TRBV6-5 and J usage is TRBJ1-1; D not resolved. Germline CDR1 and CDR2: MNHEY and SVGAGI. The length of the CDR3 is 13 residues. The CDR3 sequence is CASSYRVNSEAFF. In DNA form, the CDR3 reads TGTGCCAGCAGTTATCGAGTTAACAGTGAAGCTTTCTTT.

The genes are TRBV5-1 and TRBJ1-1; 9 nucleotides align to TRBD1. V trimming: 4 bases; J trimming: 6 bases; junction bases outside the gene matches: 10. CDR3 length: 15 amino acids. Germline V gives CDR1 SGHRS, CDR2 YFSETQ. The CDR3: CASSLRTGEAAEAFF. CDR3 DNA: TGCGCCAGCAGCCTGCGGACAGGGGAGGCGGCTGAAGCTTTCTTT.

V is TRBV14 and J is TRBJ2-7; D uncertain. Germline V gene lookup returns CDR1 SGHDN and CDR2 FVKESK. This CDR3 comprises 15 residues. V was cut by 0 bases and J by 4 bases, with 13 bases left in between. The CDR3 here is CASSQDRIETYEQYF. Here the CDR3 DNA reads TGTGCCAGCAGCCAAGACAGGATTGAAACTTACGAGCAGTACTTC.

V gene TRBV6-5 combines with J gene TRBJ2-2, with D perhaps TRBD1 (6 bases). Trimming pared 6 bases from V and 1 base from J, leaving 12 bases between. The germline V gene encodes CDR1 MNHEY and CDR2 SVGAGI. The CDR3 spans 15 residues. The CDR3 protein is CASRPRGKNTGELFF. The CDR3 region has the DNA TGTGCCAGCAGACCCAGGGGAAAGAACACCGGGGAGCTGTTTTTT.

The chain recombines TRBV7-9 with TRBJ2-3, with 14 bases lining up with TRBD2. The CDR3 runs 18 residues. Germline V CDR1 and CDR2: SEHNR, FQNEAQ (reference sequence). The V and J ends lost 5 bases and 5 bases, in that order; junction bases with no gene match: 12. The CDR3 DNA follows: TGTGCCAGCAGCACTTTATTTGGACTAGCGGGGGGAATAGATACGCAGTATTTT. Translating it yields CASSTLFGLAGGIDTQYF.

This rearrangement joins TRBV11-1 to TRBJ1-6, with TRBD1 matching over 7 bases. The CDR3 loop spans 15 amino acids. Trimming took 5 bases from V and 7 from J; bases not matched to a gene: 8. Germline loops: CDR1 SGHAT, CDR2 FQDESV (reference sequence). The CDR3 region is CASSPTGKVNSPLHF. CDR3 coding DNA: TGTGCCAGCAGCCCGACAGGGAAAGTGAATTCACCCCTCCACTTT. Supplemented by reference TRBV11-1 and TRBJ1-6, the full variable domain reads EAEVAQSPRYKITEKSQAVAFWCDPISGHATLYWYRQILGQGPELLVQFQDESVVDDSQLPKDRFSAERLKGVDSTLKIQPAELGDSAMYLCASSPTGKVNSPLHFGNGTRLTVT.

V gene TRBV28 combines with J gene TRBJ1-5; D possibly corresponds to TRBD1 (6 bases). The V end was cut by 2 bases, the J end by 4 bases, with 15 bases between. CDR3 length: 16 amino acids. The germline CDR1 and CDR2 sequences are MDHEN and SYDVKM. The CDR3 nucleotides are TGTGCCAGCAGTTTAAAGGGGGTAAGACGGAATCAGCCCCAGCATTTT. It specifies CASSLKGVRRNQPQHF.

The CDR3 nucleotides are TGCAGCGTTGAAACCCACGGGACAGGGCTCACTGAAGCTTTCTTT. Translated: CSVETHGTGLTEAFF. The V call is TRBV29-1, the J call TRBJ1-1; 9 bases agree with TRBD1. Germline CDR1 and CDR2: SQVTM and ANQGSEA. The CDR3 contains 15 residues. J was trimmed by 4 bases and V by 2 bases; bases with no gene match: 8.

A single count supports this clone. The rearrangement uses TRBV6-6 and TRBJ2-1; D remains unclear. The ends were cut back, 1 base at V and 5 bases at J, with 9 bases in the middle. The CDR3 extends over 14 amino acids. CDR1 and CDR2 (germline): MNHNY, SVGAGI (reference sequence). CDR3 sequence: CASSYYDFHNEQFF. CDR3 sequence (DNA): TGTGCCAGCAGTTACTACGACTTCCACAATGAGCAGTTCTTC.

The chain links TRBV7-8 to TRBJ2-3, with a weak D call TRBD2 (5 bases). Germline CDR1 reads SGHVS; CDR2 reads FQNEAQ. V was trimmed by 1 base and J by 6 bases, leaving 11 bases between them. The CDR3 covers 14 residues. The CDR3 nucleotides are TGTGCCAGCAGCTTAGGATCGGGCGGGGATACGCAGTATTTT. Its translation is CASSLGSGGDTQYF.

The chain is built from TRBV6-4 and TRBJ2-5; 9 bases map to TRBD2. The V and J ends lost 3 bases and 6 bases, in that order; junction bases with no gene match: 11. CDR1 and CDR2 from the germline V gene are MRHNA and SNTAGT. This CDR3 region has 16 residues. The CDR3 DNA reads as TGTGCCAGCAGTGAGGGTTTGGCGGGGGGGCCAAAGACCCAGTACTTC. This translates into CASSEGLAGGPKTQYF.

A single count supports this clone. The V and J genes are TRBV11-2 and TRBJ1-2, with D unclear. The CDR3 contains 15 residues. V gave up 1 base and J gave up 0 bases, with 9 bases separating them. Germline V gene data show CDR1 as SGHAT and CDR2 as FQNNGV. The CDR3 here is CASSLGMTPNYGYTF. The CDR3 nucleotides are TGTGCCAGCAGCTTAGGGATGACACCTAACTATGGCTACACCTTC.

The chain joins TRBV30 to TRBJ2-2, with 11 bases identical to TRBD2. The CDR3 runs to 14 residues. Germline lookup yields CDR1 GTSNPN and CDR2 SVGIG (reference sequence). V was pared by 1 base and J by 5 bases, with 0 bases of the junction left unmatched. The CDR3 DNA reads TGTGCCTGGAGTGGGACTAGCGGGACCGGGGAGCTGTTTTTT. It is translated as CAWSGTSGTGELFF. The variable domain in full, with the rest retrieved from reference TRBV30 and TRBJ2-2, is SQTIHQWPATLVQPVGSPLSLECTVEGTSNPNLYWYRQAAGRGLQLLFYSVGIGQISSEVPQNLSASRPQDRQFILSSKKLLLSDSGFYLCAWSGTSGTGELFFGEGSRLTVL.